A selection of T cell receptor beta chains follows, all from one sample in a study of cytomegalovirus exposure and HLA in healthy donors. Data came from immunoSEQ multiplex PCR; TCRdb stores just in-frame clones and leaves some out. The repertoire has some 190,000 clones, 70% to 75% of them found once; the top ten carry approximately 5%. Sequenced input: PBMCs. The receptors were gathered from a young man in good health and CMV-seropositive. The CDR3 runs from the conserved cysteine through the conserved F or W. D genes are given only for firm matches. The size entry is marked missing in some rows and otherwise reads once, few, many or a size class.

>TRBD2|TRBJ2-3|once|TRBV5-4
CASSRTSGPSTDTQYF
TGTGCCAGCAGCCGGACTAGCGGACCTAGCACAGATACGCAGTATTTT
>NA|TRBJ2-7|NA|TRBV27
CASSPLPGGAYEQYF
TGTGCCAGCAGTCCTCTACCTGGCGGAGCCTACGAGCAGTACTTC
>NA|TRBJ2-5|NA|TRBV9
CASSVAGSPEETQYF
TGTGCCAGCAGCGTAGCCGGGAGTCCCGAAGAGACCCAGTACTTC
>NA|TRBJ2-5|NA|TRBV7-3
CASSLTYGPETQYF
TGTGCCAGCAGCTTAACGTATGGGCCCGAGACCCAGTACTTC
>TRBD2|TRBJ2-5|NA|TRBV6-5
CASTGRGGHETQYF
TGTGCCAGCACCGGGCGGGGGGGCCACGAGACCCAGTACTTC
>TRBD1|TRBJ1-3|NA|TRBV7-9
CASSPRGQVYSGNTIYF
TGTGCCAGCAGCCCGCGCGGACAGGTTTACTCTGGAAACACCATATATTTT
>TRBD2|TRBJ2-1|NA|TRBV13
CASRLARGAYNEQFF
TGTGCCAGCAGACTCGCGCGGGGGGCCTACAATGAGCAGTTCTTC
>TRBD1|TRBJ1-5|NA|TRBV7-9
CSSSPGTGANQPQHF
TGTTCCAGCAGCCCCGGGACAGGGGCCAATCAGCCCCAGCATTTT
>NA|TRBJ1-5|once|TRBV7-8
CASSLEGVYGNQPQHF
TGTGCCAGCAGCTTAGAAGGGGTATACGGCAATCAGCCCCAGCATTTT
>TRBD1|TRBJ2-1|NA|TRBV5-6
CASSLGGQGHEQFF
TGTGCCAGCAGCTTGGGGGGACAGGGGCATGAGCAGTTCTTC
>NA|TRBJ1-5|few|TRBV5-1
CASSLAENQPQHF
TGCGCCAGCAGCTTGGCCGAGAATCAGCCCCAGCATTTT
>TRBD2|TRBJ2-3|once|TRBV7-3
CASSHGTSGSTDTQYF
TGTGCCAGCAGCCATGGGACTAGCGGGAGCACAGATACGCAGTATTTT
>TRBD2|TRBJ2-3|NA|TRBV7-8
CASSPRRERSTDTQYF
TGTGCCAGCAGCCCACGGCGGGAGAGGAGCACAGATACGCAGTATTTT
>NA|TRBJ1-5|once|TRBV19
CASSGWLTASSNQPQHF
TGTGCCAGTAGTGGATGGTTGACAGCCAGCAGCAATCAGCCCCAGCATTTT
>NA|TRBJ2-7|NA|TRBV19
CASSKTGTLSYEQYF
TGTGCCAGTAGTAAGACCGGGACACTCTCCTACGAGCAGTACTTC
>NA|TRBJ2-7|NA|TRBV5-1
CASSLPDRTYEQYF
TGCGCCAGCAGCTTGCCGGACAGAACCTACGAGCAGTACTTC
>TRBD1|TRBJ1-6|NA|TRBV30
CAWNRDRNSPLHF
TGTGCCTGGAACAGGGACAGAAATTCACCCCTCCACTTT
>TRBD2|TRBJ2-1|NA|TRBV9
CASSVAPESLAGNNEQFF
TGTGCCAGCAGCGTAGCTCCAGAGAGCCTAGCGGGGAACAATGAGCAGTTCTTC
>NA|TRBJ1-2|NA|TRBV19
CASSIIWGRANYGYTF
TGTGCCAGTAGTATTATCTGGGGCCGGGCGAACTATGGCTACACCTTC
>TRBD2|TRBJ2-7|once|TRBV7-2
CASSLVTSGSYEQYF
TGTGCCAGCAGCTTAGTTACTAGCGGGAGCTACGAGCAGTACTTC
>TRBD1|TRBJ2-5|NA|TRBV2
CASRPDRGRKTQYF
TGTGCCAGCAGGCCAGACAGGGGGCGAAAGACCCAGTACTTC
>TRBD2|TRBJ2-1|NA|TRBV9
CASSVGLAGAAGEQFF
TGTGCCAGCAGCGTAGGACTAGCGGGAGCTGCAGGTGAGCAGTTCTTC
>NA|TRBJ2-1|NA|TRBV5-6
CASSPTGNEQFF
TGTGCCAGCAGCCCAACGGGCAATGAGCAGTTCTTC
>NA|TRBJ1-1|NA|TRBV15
CATSREWSGRSEAFF
TGTGCCACCAGCAGAGAATGGTCAGGGCGGAGTGAAGCTTTCTTT
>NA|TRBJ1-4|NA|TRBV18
CASSPGLYKAANEKLFF
TGTGCCAGCTCACCTGGATTATATAAAGCGGCTAATGAAAAACTGTTTTTT
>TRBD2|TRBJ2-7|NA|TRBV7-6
CASSFGTSDYEQYF
TGTGCCAGCAGCTTCGGGACTAGCGACTACGAGCAGTACTTC
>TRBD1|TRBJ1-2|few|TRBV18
CASSQGARASYGYTF
TGTGCCAGCTCCCAGGGGGCGAGGGCGTCCTATGGCTACACCTTC
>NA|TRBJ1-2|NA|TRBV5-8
CASSLNWGYTF
TGTGCCAGCAGTCTCAACTGGGGCTACACCTTC
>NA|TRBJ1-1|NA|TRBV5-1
CASSVGGTPGTEAFF
TGCGCCAGCAGCGTGGGCGGGACCCCGGGCACTGAAGCTTTCTTT
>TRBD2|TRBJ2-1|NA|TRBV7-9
CASSYSGNAYNEQFF
TGTGCCAGCAGCTATAGCGGGAACGCCTACAATGAGCAGTTCTTC
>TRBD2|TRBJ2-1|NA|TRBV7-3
CASSQGTSGDEQFF
TGTGCCAGCAGCCAGGGGACTAGCGGAGATGAGCAGTTCTTC
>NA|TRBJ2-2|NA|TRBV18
CASSPPSGNTGELFF
TGTGCCAGCTCACCACCTAGCGGGAACACCGGGGAGCTGTTTTTT
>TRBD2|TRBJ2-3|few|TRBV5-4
CASSPQREGPGDTQYF
TGTGCCAGCAGCCCCCAGCGGGAGGGCCCTGGGGATACGCAGTATTTT
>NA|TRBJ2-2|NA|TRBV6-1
CAGGQNANTGELFF
TGTGCCGGCGGCCAGAACGCGAACACCGGGGAGCTGTTTTTT
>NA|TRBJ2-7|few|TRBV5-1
CASSFSGSDEQYF
TGCGCCAGCAGCTTTTCCGGGAGCGACGAGCAGTACTTC
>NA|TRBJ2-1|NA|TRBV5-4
CASSLDKNSYNEQFF
TGTGCCAGCAGCTTGGACAAGAACTCCTACAATGAGCAGTTCTTC
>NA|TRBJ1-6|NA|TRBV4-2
CASSFDPGQTGNSPLHF
TGTGCCAGCAGCTTCGACCCAGGGCAAACTGGTAATTCACCCCTCCACTTT
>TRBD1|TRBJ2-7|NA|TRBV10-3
CAIAAGTGAGEQYF
TGTGCCATCGCCGCCGGGACAGGGGCTGGCGAGCAGTACTTC
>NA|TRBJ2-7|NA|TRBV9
CASSVVGGSYEQYF
TGTGCCAGCAGCGTAGTCGGGGGAAGCTACGAGCAGTACTTC
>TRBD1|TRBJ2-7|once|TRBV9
CASSVSSGQAFWEQYF
TGTGCCAGCAGCGTATCATCGGGACAGGCTTTTTGGGAGCAGTACTTC
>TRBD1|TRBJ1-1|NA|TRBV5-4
CASSPSTGTGGTEAFF
TGTGCCAGCAGCCCCAGTACCGGGACAGGGGGAACTGAAGCTTTCTTT
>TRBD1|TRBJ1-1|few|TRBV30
CAWSVRLWDRAPSREAFF
TGTGCCTGGAGTGTACGTCTGTGGGACAGGGCCCCTTCCCGCGAAGCTTTCTTT
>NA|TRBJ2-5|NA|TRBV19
CASSIGGETQYF
TGTGCCAGTAGTATAGGCGGAGAGACCCAGTACTTC